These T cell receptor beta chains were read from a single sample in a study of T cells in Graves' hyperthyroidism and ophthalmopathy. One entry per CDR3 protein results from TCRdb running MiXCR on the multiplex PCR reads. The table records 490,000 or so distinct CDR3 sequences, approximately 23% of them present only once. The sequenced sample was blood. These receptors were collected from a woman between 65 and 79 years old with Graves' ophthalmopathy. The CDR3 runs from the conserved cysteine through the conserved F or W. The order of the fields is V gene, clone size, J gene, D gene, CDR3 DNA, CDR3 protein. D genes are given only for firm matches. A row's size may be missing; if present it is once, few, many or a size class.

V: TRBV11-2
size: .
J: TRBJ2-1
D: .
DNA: TGTGCCAGCAGCTTCCCGGGGACCGGGGAGCAGTTCTTC
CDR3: CASSFPGTGEQFF

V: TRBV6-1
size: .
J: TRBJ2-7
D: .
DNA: TGTGCCAGCAGTGAAACGTGGGCGGGGGAGCAGTACTTC
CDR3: CASSETWAGEQYF

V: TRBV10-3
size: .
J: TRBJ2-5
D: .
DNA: TGTGCCATCAGTGATGGTCAGCTTAACCAAGAGACCCAGTACTTC
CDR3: CAISDGQLNQETQYF

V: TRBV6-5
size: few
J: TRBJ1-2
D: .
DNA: TGTGCCAGCAGTTACTCCGGCCTTGCTAACTATGGCTACACCTTC
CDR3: CASSYSGLANYGYTF

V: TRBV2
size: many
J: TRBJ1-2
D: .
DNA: TGTGCCAGCACCTCGGTCGTTCAGTTGGGCTACACCTTC
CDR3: CASTSVVQLGYTF

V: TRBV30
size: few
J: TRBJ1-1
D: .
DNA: TGTGCCTGGAAGGGGGGGGGATGGGGCACTGAAGCTTTCTTT
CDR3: CAWKGGGWGTEAFF

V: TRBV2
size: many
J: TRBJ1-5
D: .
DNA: TGTGCCAGCAAGAGAGAGGGTTATAGCAATCAGCCCCAGCATTTT
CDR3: CASKREGYSNQPQHF

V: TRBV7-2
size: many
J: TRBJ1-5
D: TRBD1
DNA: TGTGCCAGCAGCAATGGACAGGGCCAGCCCCAGCATTTT
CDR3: CASSNGQGQPQHF

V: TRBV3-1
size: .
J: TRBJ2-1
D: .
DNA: TGTGCCAGCAGCGCCAGTTTAGATGGTATGAGTGAGCAGTTCTTC
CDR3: CASSASLDGMSEQFF

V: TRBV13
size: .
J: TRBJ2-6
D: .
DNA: TGTGCCAGCAGCTTAGGGGCAGGGAGTGGGGCCAACGTCCTGACTTTC
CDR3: CASSLGAGSGANVLTF

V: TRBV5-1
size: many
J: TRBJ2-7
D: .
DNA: TGCGCCAGCAGCTTGGGGGTCCTCGACGAGCAGTACTTC
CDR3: CASSLGVLDEQYF

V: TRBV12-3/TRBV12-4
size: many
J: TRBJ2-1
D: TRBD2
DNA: TGTGCCAGCAGTTTAGGGGTTAGCGGGAGTGATGAGCAGTTCTTC
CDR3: CASSLGVSGSDEQFF

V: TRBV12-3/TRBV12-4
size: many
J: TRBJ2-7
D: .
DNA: TGTGCCAGCAGTTTACCCCCCGGGGGCGGGACCTACGAGCAGTACTTC
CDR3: CASSLPPGGGTYEQYF

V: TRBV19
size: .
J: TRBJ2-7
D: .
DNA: TGTGCCAGTAGTACCTTACAGGGTTCAGCGATTTACGAGCAGTACTTC
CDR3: CASSTLQGSAIYEQYF

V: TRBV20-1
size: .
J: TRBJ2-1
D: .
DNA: TGCAGTGGTCGGCGACCAAACCGAGGGCTCCGGGGGTTCTTC
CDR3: CSGRRPNRGLRGFF

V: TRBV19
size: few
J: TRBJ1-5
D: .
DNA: TGTGCCAGTAGGGTTCCAGGGGATAGCAATCAGCCCCAGCATTTT
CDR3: CASRVPGDSNQPQHF

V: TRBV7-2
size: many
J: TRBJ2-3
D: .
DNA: TGTGCCAGCAGCTTAAGTTTTGCTAATCGAAACACAGATACGCAGTATTTT
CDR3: CASSLSFANRNTDTQYF

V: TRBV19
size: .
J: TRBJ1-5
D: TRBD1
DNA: TGTGCCAGTAGTATAGAAAACAGGGGCGGCAATCAGCCCCAGCATTTT
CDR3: CASSIENRGGNQPQHF

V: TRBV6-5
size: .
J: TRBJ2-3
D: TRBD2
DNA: TGTGCCAGCAGTTACTCTAGGACTAGCGGGAACACAGATACGCAGTATTTT
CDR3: CASSYSRTSGNTDTQYF

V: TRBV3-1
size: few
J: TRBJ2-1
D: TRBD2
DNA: TGTGCCAGCAGCCCATACCGTCTAGCGGCTAAGCAGTTCTTC
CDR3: CASSPYRLAAKQFF

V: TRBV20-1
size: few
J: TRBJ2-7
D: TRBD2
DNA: TGCAGTGCTAGACGACTAGCGGGAGTATCAACCCCCTACGAGCAGTACTTC
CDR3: CSARRLAGVSTPYEQYF

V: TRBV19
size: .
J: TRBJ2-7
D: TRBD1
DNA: TGTGCCACCGCCCGGGACAGGGTCGGCGAGCAGTACTTC
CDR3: CATARDRVGEQYF

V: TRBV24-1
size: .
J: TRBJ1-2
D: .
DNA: TGTGCCACCAGTGATTTATGGAGGGGAGATGGCTACACCTTC
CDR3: CATSDLWRGDGYTF

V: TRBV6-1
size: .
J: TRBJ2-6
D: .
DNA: TGTGCCAGCAGTTTTACCAACAGGCTTTTCTCTGGGGCCAACGTCCTGACTTTC
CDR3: CASSFTNRLFSGANVLTF

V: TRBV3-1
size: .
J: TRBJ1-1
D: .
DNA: TGTGCCAGCAGCCAAGGGACTTGGAACACTGAAGCTTTCTTT
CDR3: CASSQGTWNTEAFF

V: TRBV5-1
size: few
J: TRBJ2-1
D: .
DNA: TGCGCCAGCAGCCCCGCGGTAGTCAGCAATGAGCAGTTCTTC
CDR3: CASSPAVVSNEQFF

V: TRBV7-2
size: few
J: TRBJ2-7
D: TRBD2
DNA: TGTGCCAGCTCCCTACCGGGGGGGAGTGTGGCGAACGAGCAGTACTTC
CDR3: CASSLPGGSVANEQYF

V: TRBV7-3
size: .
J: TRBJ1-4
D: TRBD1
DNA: TGTGCCAGCAGCTTAAGGGCGACAGGGTCCGAGTTAAAACTGTTTTTT
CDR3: CASSLRATGSELKLFF

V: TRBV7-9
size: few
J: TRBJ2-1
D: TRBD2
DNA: TGTGCCAGCAGCCCCGGGACTAGCGGGAGGCCCCATCACAATGAGCAGTTCTTC
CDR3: CASSPGTSGRPHHNEQFF

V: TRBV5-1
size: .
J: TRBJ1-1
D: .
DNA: TGCGCCAGCAGGGAGGTTGTTACCACTGAAGCTTTCTTT
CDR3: CASREVVTTEAFF

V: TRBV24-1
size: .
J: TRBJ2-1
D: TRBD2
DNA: TGTGCCACCAGTACACTAGCGGGAGTCAATGAGCAGTTCTTC
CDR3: CATSTLAGVNEQFF

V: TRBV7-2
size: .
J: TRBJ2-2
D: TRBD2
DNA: TGTGCCAGCAGCCTAGGACTAGCGGGAGAGACCGGGGAGCTGTTTTTT
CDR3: CASSLGLAGETGELFF

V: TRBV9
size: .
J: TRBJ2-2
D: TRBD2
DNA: TGTGCCAGCAGCGTAGATTCTAGCGGGCAGAACACCGGGGAGCTGTTTTTT
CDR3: CASSVDSSGQNTGELFF

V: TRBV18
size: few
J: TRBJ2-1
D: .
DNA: TGTGCCAGCTCACCACTGGGACGGATTTACAATGAGCAGTTCTTC
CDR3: CASSPLGRIYNEQFF

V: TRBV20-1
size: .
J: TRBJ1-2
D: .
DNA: TGCAGGTCCGGCGGGGGCTACACCTTC
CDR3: CRSGGGYTF

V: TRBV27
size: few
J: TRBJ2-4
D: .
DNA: TGTGCCAGCAGTTCCCAGCTGGTAGCCAAAAACATTCAGTACTTC
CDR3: CASSSQLVAKNIQYF

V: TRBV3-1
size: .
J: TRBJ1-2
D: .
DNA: TGTGCCAGCAGCCCCAATGCGGGCAATGAATATGGCTACACCTTC
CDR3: CASSPNAGNEYGYTF

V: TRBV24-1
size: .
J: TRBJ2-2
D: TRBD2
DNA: TGTGCCACCAGTGATTTTTCTCGCGGGAGGCCCGGGGAGCTGTTTTTT
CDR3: CATSDFSRGRPGELFF

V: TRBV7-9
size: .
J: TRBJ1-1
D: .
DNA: TGTGCCAGCAGTCGCACCGGACAGAGTACTGAAGCTTTCTTT
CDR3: CASSRTGQSTEAFF

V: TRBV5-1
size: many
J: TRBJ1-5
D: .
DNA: TGCGCCAGCAGCCCGGACGGAGATAGCAATCAGCCCCAGCATTTT
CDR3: CASSPDGDSNQPQHF

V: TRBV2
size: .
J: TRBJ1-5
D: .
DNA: TGTGCCAGCAGTGTGTCGGGGAACAATCAGCACCAGCATTTT
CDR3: CASSVSGNNQHQHF

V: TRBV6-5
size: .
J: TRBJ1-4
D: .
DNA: TGTGCCAGCAGTTACCGCGGGCAGGTTAATGAAAAACTGTTTTTT
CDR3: CASSYRGQVNEKLFF

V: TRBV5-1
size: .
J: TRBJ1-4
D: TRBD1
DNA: TGCGCCAGCGGCTGGACTCAGGGGGCAACTAATGAAAAACTGTTTTTT
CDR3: CASGWTQGATNEKLFF

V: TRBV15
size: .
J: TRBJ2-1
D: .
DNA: TGTGCCACCAGCAGAGAACAAATAGCTAGCCCGCATGAGCAGTTCTTC
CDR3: CATSREQIASPHEQFF

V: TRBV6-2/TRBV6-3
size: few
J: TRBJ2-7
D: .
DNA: TGTGCCAGCAGTCGATCAACCCCCTACGAGCAGTACTTC
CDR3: CASSRSTPYEQYF

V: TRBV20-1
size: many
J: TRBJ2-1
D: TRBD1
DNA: TGCAGTGCTCCCACGGACAGGGGAGTGAATGAGCAGTTCTTC
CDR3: CSAPTDRGVNEQFF

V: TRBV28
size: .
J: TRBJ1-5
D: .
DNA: TGTGCCAGCAGTTTGGGAGGAGGGACTGTCTGGCCCCAGCATTTT
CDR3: CASSLGGGTVWPQHF

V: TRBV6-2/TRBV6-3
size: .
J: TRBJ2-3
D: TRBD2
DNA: TGTGCCAGTAGATCCGGGACTATCGGCACAGATACGCAGTATTTT
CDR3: CASRSGTIGTDTQYF

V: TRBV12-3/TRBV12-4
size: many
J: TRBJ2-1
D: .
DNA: TGTGCCAGCAGTCTCATGGGAGAGTCCCTCGGGGATGAGCAGTTCTTC
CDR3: CASSLMGESLGDEQFF